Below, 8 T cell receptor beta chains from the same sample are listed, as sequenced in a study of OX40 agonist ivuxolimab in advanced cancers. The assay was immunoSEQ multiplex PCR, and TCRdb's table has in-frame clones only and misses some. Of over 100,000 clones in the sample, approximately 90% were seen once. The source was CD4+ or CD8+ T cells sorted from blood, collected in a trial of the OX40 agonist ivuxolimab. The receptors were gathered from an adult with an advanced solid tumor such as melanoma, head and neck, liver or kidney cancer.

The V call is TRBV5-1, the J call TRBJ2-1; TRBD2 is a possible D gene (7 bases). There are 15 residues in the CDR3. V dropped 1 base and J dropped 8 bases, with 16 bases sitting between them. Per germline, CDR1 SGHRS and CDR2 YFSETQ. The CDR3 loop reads CASSLLWGGADEQFF. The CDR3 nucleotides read TGCGCCAGCAGCTTGTTGTGGGGGGGCGCAGATGAGCAGTTCTTC.

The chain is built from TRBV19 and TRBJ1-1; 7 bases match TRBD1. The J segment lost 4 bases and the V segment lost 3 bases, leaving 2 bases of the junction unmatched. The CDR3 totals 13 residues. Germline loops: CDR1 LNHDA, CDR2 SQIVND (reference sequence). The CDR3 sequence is CASSIDRVTEAFF. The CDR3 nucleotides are TGTGCCAGTAGTATTGACAGGGTCACTGAAGCTTTCTTT. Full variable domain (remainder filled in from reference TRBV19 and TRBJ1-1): DGGITQSPKYLFRKEGQNVTLSCEQNLNHDAMYWYRQDPGQGLRLIYYSQIVNDFQKGDIAEGYSVSREKKESFPLTVTSAQKNPTAFYLCASSIDRVTEAFFGQGTRLTVV.

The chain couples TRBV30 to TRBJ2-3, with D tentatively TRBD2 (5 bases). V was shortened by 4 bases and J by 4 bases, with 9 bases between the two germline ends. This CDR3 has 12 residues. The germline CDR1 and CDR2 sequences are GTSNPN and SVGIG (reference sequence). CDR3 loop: CAWNEGADTQYF. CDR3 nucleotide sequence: TGTGCCTGGAATGAGGGCGCAGATACGCAGTATTTT.

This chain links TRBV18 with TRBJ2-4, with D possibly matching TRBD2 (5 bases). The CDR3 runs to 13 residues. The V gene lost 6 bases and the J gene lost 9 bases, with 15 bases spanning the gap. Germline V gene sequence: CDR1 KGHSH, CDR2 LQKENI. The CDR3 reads CASSKGRVPIQYF. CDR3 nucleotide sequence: TGTGCCAGCTCCAAAGGGCGGGTCCCCATTCAGTACTTC.

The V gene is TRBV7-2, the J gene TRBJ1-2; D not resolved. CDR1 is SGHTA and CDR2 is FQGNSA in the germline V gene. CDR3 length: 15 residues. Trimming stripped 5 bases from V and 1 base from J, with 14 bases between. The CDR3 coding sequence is TGTGCCAGCAGCCCCAGGCGCGGCTTTAACTATGGCTACACCTTC. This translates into CASSPRRGFNYGYTF.

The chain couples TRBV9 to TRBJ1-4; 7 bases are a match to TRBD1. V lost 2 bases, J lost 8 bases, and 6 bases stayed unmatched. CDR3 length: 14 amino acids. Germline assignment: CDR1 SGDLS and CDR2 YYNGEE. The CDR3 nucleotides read TGTGCCAGCAGCGTCAGGGGGGGAAACGAAAAACTGTTTTTT. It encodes CASSVRGGNEKLFF. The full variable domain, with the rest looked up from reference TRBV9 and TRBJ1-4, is DSGVTQTPKHLITATGQRVTLRCSPRSGDLSVYWYQQSLDQGLQFLIQYYNGEERAKGNILERFSAQQFPDLHSELNLSSLELGDSALYFCASSVRGGNEKLFFGSGTQLSVL.

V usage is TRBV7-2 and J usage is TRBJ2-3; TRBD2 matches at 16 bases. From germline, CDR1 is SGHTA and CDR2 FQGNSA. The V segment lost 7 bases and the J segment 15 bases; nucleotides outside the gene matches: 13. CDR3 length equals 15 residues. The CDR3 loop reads CASTTLGLAGGRGYF. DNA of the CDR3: TGTGCCAGCACCACCTTGGGACTAGCGGGGGGGCGAGGATATTTT.

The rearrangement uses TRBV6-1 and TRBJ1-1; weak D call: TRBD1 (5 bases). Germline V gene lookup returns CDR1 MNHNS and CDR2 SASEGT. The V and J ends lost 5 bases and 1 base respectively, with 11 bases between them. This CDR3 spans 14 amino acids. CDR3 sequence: CASSLSGGNTEAFF. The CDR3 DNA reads TGTGCCAGCAGTCTATCGGGGGGGAACACTGAAGCTTTCTTT.